These T cell receptor beta chains were read from a single sample in a study of blood T cells in healthy people across ages. TCRdb re-called the 5' RACE reads through MiXCR, storing one row per CDR3 protein. The sample lists about 570,000 distinct CDR3 sequences, 25% to 30% seen once, with around a sixth in the top ten. Sequencing input: blood. These receptors all come from a woman aged 70-85 years in good health. CDR3s include the opening cysteine and the closing phenylalanine or tryptophan. D genes are given only for firm matches. Clone sizes are given selectively: once, few, many, or a class where the clone is expanded.

TRBJ1-4 TRBV27 TRBD1 NA 16 CASSLRAPGQGEKLFF TGTGCCAGCAGTTTAAGGGCCCCGGGACAGGGTGAAAAACTGTTTTTT
TRBJ2-1 TRBV6-2/TRBV6-3 NA few 13 CASSPGFGNEQFF TGTGCCAGCAGCCCCGGTTTCGGCAATGAGCAGTTCTTC
TRBJ2-7 TRBV29-1 NA few 13 CSVAGGLRDEQYF TGCAGCGTTGCAGGTGGACTTCGGGACGAGCAGTACTTC
TRBJ1-1 TRBV9 NA NA 16 CASSGRWDRSNTEAFF TGTGCCAGCAGCGGACGTTGGGACCGCTCGAACACTGAAGCTTTCTTT
TRBJ2-2 TRBV5-4 NA NA 16 CASSLNGGGASGELFF TGTGCCAGCAGCTTGAATGGCGGGGGCGCATCCGGGGAGCTGTTTTTT
TRBJ2-7 TRBV5-1 NA NA 15 CASSLDSRGPYEQYF TGCGCCAGCAGCTTGGATTCTAGAGGGCCCTACGAGCAGTACTTC
TRBJ1-2 TRBV12-3/TRBV12-4 NA NA 13 CASSLWGAYGYTF TGTGCCAGCAGTCTTTGGGGGGCCTATGGCTACACCTTC
TRBJ2-1 TRBV5-1 NA NA 15 CASQATGGLENEQFF TGCGCCAGCCAAGCGACGGGGGGCCTAGAGAATGAGCAGTTCTTC
TRBJ2-3 TRBV29-1 NA few 16 CSVAHGEQGGTDTQYF TGCAGCGTTGCACACGGGGAACAGGGCGGCACAGATACGCAGTATTTT
TRBJ2-5 TRBV5-1 NA NA 12 CASSHTKETQYF TGCGCCAGCAGCCACACGAAAGAGACCCAGTACTTC
TRBJ2-3 TRBV24-1 NA NA 12 CATSDRQGVQYF TGTGCCACCAGTGACCGTCAGGGCGTGCAGTATTTT
TRBJ1-2 TRBV12-3/TRBV12-4 NA many 14 CASSLMGRANGYTF TGTGCCAGCAGTTTAATGGGCAGGGCGAATGGCTACACCTTC
TRBJ2-3 TRBV24-1 NA few 16 CATSDSSEKYTDTQYF TGTGCCACCAGTGATAGTAGCGAGAAGTATACAGATACGCAGTATTTT
TRBJ2-2 TRBV7-3 NA NA 16 CASSLGGAGFTGELFF TGTGCCAGCAGCCTAGGGGGGGCTGGATTCACCGGGGAGCTGTTTTTT
TRBJ2-7 TRBV29-1 NA few 13 CSVSRTILEEQCF TGCAGCGTGTCACGGACTATTTTAGAGGAGCAGTGCTTC
TRBJ1-5 TRBV5-5 NA NA 15 CASSLVPNSNQPQHF TGTGCCAGCAGCTTGGTACCTAATAGCAATCAGCCCCAGCATTTT
TRBJ2-2 TRBV7-2 NA NA 16 CASSIGATADTGELFF TGTGCCAGCAGTATAGGGGCCACAGCGGACACCGGGGAGCTGTTTTTT
TRBJ2-7 TRBV7-3 NA few 12 CASRPRVHEQYF TGTGCCAGCAGACCCAGGGTCCACGAGCAGTACTTC
TRBJ1-1 TRBV11-3 TRBD1 few 13 CASSTGTDTEAFF TGTGCCAGCAGCACCGGGACAGACACTGAAGCTTTCTTT
TRBJ2-7 TRBV5-1 TRBD1 NA 14 CASRIGTGDYEQYF TGCGCCAGCAGAATCGGGACAGGGGACTACGAGCAGTACTTC
TRBJ2-3 TRBV12-3/TRBV12-4 NA many 12 CASSPEGDTQYF TGTGCCAGCAGCCCCGAGGGGGATACGCAGTATTTT
TRBJ2-1 TRBV20-1 NA NA 12 CSARVRGGEQFF TGCAGTGCTAGAGTTAGAGGTGGTGAGCAGTTCTTC
TRBJ2-5 TRBV4-2 TRBD1 NA 17 CASSQDYRGPLQETQYF TGTGCCAGCAGCCAAGATTACAGGGGACCGCTTCAAGAGACCCAGTACTTC
TRBJ2-1 TRBV20-1 NA NA 15 CSAVSDNRAYNEQFF TGCAGTGCGGTCTCCGACAACAGGGCCTACAATGAGCAGTTCTTC
TRBJ2-5 TRBV6-2/TRBV6-3 TRBD2 few 16 CASSAGASGGQETQYF TGTGCCAGCAGCGCCGGGGCTAGCGGGGGACAAGAGACCCAGTACTTC
TRBJ2-7 TRBV20-1 TRBD1 NA 12 CSAPGQNYEQYF TGCAGTGCTCCGGGACAGAACTACGAGCAGTACTTC
TRBJ2-1 TRBV4-2 TRBD2 few 15 CASSHQDGGNNEQFF TGTGCCAGCAGCCATCAGGACGGGGGGAACAATGAGCAGTTCTTC
TRBJ2-5 TRBV7-2 NA NA 14 CASSLTVAQETQYF TGTGCCAGCAGCTTAACCGTGGCCCAAGAGACCCAGTACTTC
TRBJ1-2 TRBV6-5 NA few 16 CASSYSFGPGGDGYTF TGTGCCAGCAGTTACTCGTTTGGCCCTGGGGGAGATGGCTACACCTTC